This section outlines one T cell receptor (beta chain) sequence together with its context. Its antigen remains unidentified. No base quality information exists; no much larger clone differs at one position. The data belong to a study of blood T cell repertoires in COVID-19 (dated by TCRdb to between 2020 and 2021). Regarding the research as a whole: ImmuneRACE Cohort 3 recovered participants were defined by two consecutive negative NP/OP PCR tests, healthcare professional clearance, or symptom resolution. The repertoires were made available in a free public database intended to serve as a resource for research on the immune response to SARS-CoV-2. Samples covering the acute and convalescent phases of COVID-19 were provided by collaborators in the United States, Italy and Spain. Subjects who had been exposed to COVID-19, were actively infected with it, or had recovered from it provided the deeply sampled blood TCRbeta repertoires that made up the dataset. Where HLA class I and class II types were available, the types were taken from metadata supplied by the sample provider, not from assay-based typing. Samples came from the ongoing ImmuneRACE study (first 160 participants) plus 1,254 subjects from 6 global collaborators. The sample metadata nearly always contained a de-identified subject ID, COVID-19 status, age in years and sex. The prospective study material was composed of cDNA or gDNA derived from T cells, B-cell-depleted T cells, or PBMCs.

V loses 4 bases, J loses 6 bases, and the germline ends lie 13 bases apart. Based on the germline V gene (reference sequence), the CDR1 and CDR2 sequences are LNHNV and YYDKDF. Taken from cysteine to phenylalanine, the CDR3 has 15 residues. The DNA shown is the 45-base CDR3, in frame from base 1. TCRbeta CDR3 regions were amplified from genomic DNA by means of the immunoSEQ Assay, a bias-controlled multiplex PCR. The authors processed their data as follows. Within the assay, amplification of reference gene primers was used to estimate how many nucleated cells each sample contained. Sequence reads were collapsed and filtered to measure the absolute abundance of every unique TCRbeta CDR3 rearrangement. For each sample, productive Simpson clonality was calculated as the square root of Simpson's diversity index across productive rearrangements. In its TCRdb copy, this immuneACCESS table keeps in-frame sequences only and misses some clones. Where compared with another copy, unresolved V genes explain less than half of these, and the others have no known cause. V, J and clone size reflect that table, while D and trimming were determined from the DNA. Within this sample are 210,000 or so clones, with roughly nine tenths of them counted one time only. The top ten hold approximately 3% of the sample.

Study-wide conclusions, independent of this receptor: The quantity of clinical and demographic metadata differed by source and by participant and was supplied without curation.

Participants in the prospective study were enrolled through a virtual design, were aged 18 to 89 years, and lived in approximately 25 United States geographic areas. Cohort assignment in the prospective study relied on participant-reported clinical history from a screening survey and a study questionnaire. In the prospective study, whole blood, serum and a nasopharyngeal or oropharyngeal swab were collected from each participant by mobile phlebotomists. Over a roughly 2-month period, participants in the prospective study had the option of providing additional blood draws and questionnaires. Before DNA extraction, blood samples from the prospective study were shipped at room temperature or frozen.

Sequenced material: PBMCs or T cells enriched from blood (not recorded which). This chain is built from TRBV15 and TRBJ2-6; TRBD1 is perhaps the D gene, given 5 matching bases. The source is a woman aged 45 to 65 in a cohort exposed to, infected with or recovered from COVID-19 (not recorded which). The nucleotide sequence reads as follows: TGTGCCACCAGCAACAGGACACGGACGGCCAACGTCCTGACTTTC. The encoded protein is CATSNRTRTANVLTF. With all but the CDR3 taken from the reference TRBV15 and TRBJ2-6 genes, the full variable domain is: DAMVIQNPRYQVTQFGKPVTLSCSQTLNHNVMYWYQQKSSQAPKLLFHYYDKDFNNEADTPDNFQSRRPNTSFCFLDIRSPGLGDTAMYLCATSNRTRTANVLTFGAGSRLTVL.